This T cell receptor beta chain was recovered during a study of T-cell memory formation after mild COVID-19. About the research overall: TCR clusters were largely donor specific.

TCRdb redid the calling of the 5' RACE reads with MiXCR, one entry per CDR3 protein. The data contain under 400,000 distinct CDR3 sequences, 25% to 30% of them seen just once; the ten biggest clones take up about 14%. Germline V lookup: CDR1 LGHDT, CDR2 YNNKEL (reference sequence). There are 16 residues in the CDR3. V was pared by 0 bases and J by 1 base, with 3 bases of the junction left unmatched. Study-level points and caveats: Day 15 to 85 contractors were CD4/CD8 balanced; later expanders leaned CD4+. A subset of responding clones appeared in pre-infection memory, suggesting cross-reactive memory joined. Clones that contracted clustered mainly in CM and EM if CD4+ and in EMRA if CD8+.

Remarks on this clonotype: Its cognate antigen is unknown.

Sequenced input: PBMCs or a T cell subset sorted from them (not recorded which). V gene TRBV3-1 combines with J gene TRBJ2-4, with TRBD2 identical over 7 bases. This TCR came from an adult woman who had mild COVID-19 (a few samples of this study predate the infection). Cell type and time point are not known. As DNA, the CDR3 is TGTGCCAGCAGCCAAGAGAGGCGGGGGGCCAAAAACATTCAGTACTTC. This sequence encodes CASSQERRGAKNIQYF.